This TCR beta chain was profiled in a study of T cells in Graves' hyperthyroidism and ophthalmopathy. Study information: Peripheral blood was secured at the point of initial diagnosis, before any treatment. Study observations and caveats: Also found in blood were most expanded thyroid clonotypes above 0.001.

V trimming: 3 bases; J trimming: 3 bases; junction bases outside the gene matches: 8. The CDR3 consists of 16 residues. Germline V gives CDR1 SGHDT, CDR2 YYEEEE. RNA transcripts yielded amplified TCR beta CDR3 regions. First-round RT-PCR with HTBI primers amplified the TCR CDR3 region. MiXCR, run by TCRdb on the multiplex PCR reads, gives a single entry per CDR3 protein. In the table there are 490,000 or so distinct CDR3 sequences, 15% to 20% of which are singletons. The sample holds a few counts of this clonotype. Its antigen is still unknown. Not enrolled were patients with uncontrolled infection, other autoimmune disease, pregnancy or lactation. Source material for PBMCs was over 7.5 ml fresh peripheral blood.

This TCR was recovered from a man aged 35 to 55 with Graves' ophthalmopathy. The sample comprised blood. The chain uses TRBV5-6 and TRBJ1-2, with 10 bases matching TRBD1. CDR3 DNA: TGTGCCAGCAGCTGGGGGACAGGGGAATTTGACTATGGCTACACCTTC. This translates into CASSWGTGEFDYGYTF.